The subject of this entry is one TCR beta chain. Its antigen is not known. It may be a read error: a sequence one base away is much more abundant. This specimen comes from a study of early T cells in non-severe SARS-CoV-2 infection. Study context: Chains from this unsorted whole-blood bulk RNA could not be paired. Study-wide results and limits: Comparison of clonotypes with VDJdb favored anti-spike CD8 responses while missing private and CD4 specificities.

Germline-derived CDR1 and CDR2 are MNHEY and SMNVEV (reference sequence). CDR3 length: 12 amino acids. Molecules of cDNA were individually given unique molecular identifiers that were attached to them. TCRdb recomputed calls from the 5' RACE reads with MiXCR, one row per CDR3 protein. This table has roughly 80,000 distinct CDR3 sequences, roughly 16% appearing once. This clonotype was obtained from an adult who was a healthcare worker with PCR-confirmed SARS-CoV-2 infection or an uninfected control (not recorded which). The sample taken for sequencing was whole blood. The J gene is TRBJ1-6, the V gene TRBV27; D is undetermined. DNA of the CDR3: TGTGCCAGCAGTTTCCTTGATTCATCCCTCCACTTT. Its translation: CASSFLDSSLHF.